This TCR beta chain was captured by sequencing in a study of graft-versus-host responses after intestinal transplantation. Across the study: Transplant types were multivisceral, liver-intestinal, or isolated intestinal. Recipients were all induced with anti-thymocyte globulin, then given tacrolimus and steroids for 3 to 4 years.

Findings of the study overall: Early post-transplant HvG declines tracked with peak circulating GvH clone levels. Recipient marrow harbored GvH clones, some of which surfaced first in ileum or blood.

The repertoire was sequenced with immunoSEQ multiplex PCR; TCRdb's copy has only in-frame clones and lacks some. The data show about 120,000 clones, around 95% seen once. With 4 bases removed from V and 2 bases from J, the gap between germline ends came to 6 bases. CDR1 and CDR2 (germline): MGHRA, YSYEKL. The CDR3 runs 13 residues. This clone occurred once. Its antigen is not identified. The source was unstimulated CD8+ T cells sorted from spleen or lymph node cells, collected before intestinal transplant. This sequence originates from a human donor who received an intestinal transplant. The chain joins TRBV4-1 to TRBJ1-5; no clear D. The CDR3: CASSRGGNQPQHF. The CDR3, as DNA: TGCGCCAGCAGCCGCGGGGGCAATCAGCCCCAGCATTTT.